This T cell receptor beta chain was recorded in a study of vaccination effects on CD4 cells after COVID-19. General study points: Spike-reactive clones detected post-vaccine in convalescents consisted mainly of new vaccine-induced clones.

Germline-derived CDR1 and CDR2 are MNHNY and SVGAGI (reference sequence). V was pared by 10 bases and J by 4 bases, with 10 bases between. This CDR3 spans 11 amino acids. Note on this clone: Its antigen remains unknown.

Under the ViraFEST assay, PBMC were stimulated with viral peptide pools so that antigen-specific CD4+ T cells expanded. Sequencing was performed afterwards. Subsequent to a culture period of less than twelve days, CD4+ T cells were isolated. By PCR, the person was confirmed to have had SARS-CoV-2 infection between March and December 2020. The culture medium for some 2 million PBMC per well included around 9.3 IU/ml IL-2 and around 10 ug/ml peptides. Assay used: immunoSEQ multiplex PCR; TCRdb lists only in-frame clones, some missing. The data show 35,000 to 55,000 clones, with approximately 77% seen just once and approximately 28% held by the top ten.

The receptor's source is a human donor who had a prior SARS-CoV-2 infection. Sequenced here: CD4+ T cells from PBMCs cultured with a peptide pool, sampled before COVID-19 vaccination. The chain is built from TRBV6-6 and TRBJ1-1; D is uncertain. The CDR3 nucleotides are TGTGCCATCTCAGGTAGCACTGAAGCTTTCTTT. Translated, it gives CAISGSTEAFF.